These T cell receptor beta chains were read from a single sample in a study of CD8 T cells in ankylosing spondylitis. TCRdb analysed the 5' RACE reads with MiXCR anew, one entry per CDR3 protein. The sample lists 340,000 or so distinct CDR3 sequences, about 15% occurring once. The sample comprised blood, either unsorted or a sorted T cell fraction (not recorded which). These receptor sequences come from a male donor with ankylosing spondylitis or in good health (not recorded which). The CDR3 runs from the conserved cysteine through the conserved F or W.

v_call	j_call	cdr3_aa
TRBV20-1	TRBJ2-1	CSARQGARYNEQFF
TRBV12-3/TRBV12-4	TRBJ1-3	CASRQASGNTIYF
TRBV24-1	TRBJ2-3	CATSDTTADTQYF
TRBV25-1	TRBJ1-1	CASSDPQGITEAFF
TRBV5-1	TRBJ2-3	CASSLDGGGADTQYF
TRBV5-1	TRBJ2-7	CASSWTDMADEQYF
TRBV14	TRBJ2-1	CASSQDWRGLQFF
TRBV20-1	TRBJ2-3	CSAREGATDTQYF
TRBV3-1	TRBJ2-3	CASSQDNIEGVTQYF
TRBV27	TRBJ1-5	CASSSTGQLYSNQPQHF
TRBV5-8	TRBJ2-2	CASSPRLTVELFF
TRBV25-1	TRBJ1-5	CASSGGGQPQHF
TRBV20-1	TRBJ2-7	CSARDAGQGVGEQYF
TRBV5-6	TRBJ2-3	CASSLTSGLTDTQYF
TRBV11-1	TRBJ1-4	CASRRTGGLTTKGEKLFF
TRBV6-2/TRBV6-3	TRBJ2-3	CASSRGTGALGWRDTDTQYF
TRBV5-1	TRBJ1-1	CASNSDRGSNMNTEAFF
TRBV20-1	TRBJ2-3	CSAREWDRGTDTQYF
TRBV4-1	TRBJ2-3	CASSQDKGSGSSLFSTDTQYF
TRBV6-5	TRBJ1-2	CASSSTGFNYGYTF
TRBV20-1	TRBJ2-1	CSARDPRTRPEQFF
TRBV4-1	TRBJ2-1	CASSQVPSGVYNEQFF
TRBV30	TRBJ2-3	CAWSPGGDFTDTQYF
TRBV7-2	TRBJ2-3	CASSPGLAGGPDTQYF
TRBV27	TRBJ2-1	CASSNSRGVSSYNEQFF
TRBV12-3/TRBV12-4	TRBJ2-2	CASSLGGERELFF
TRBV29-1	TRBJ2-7	CSVEADGYEQYF
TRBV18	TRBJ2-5	CASSPPKWGASETQYF
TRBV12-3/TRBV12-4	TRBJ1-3	CASSLVYSRSGNTIYF
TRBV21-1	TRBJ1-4	CASSTENEKLFF
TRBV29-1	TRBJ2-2	CSVETGLAGGHGELFF
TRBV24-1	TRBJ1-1	CATTPRWRTEAFF
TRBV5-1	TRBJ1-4	CASSLSGTEGEKLFF
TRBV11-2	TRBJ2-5	CASSLTQGPSTQYF
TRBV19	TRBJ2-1	CASSISRTVNEQFF
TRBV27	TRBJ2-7	CASSSRSYEQYF